These T cell receptor beta chains were read from a single sample in a study of blood T cell repertoires in COVID-19. Generated by immunoSEQ multiplex PCR, the TCRdb table keeps only in-frame clones and is missing some. This sample has 150,000 to 180,000 clones, with 75% to 80% found just once. Material: peripheral blood. These receptors were taken from a man older than 75 with acute or convalescent COVID-19. Each CDR3 is given with its conserved first and last residue. A D gene is named only where the DNA matches it firmly. Clone size is shown for a subset of rows, as once, few, many or a class of expanded clone.

cdr3_nt	cdr3_aa	j_call	d_call	clone_size	v_call	cdr3_length
TGTGCCAGCAGCCCGATGGCTGGACAGGGGTACAATGAGCAGTTCTTC	CASSPMAGQGYNEQFF	TRBJ2-1	TRBD1	-	TRBV7-8	16
TGTGCCAGCAGCGTAAGATCAGGGGGCGCGAGTGGGGCCAACGTCCTGACTTTC	CASSVRSGGASGANVLTF	TRBJ2-6	TRBD1	-	TRBV9	18
TGTGCCAGCAGTTTTCCTCAGGGCTCCGGGGAGCTGTTTTTT	CASSFPQGSGELFF	TRBJ2-2	-	-	TRBV28	14
TGTGCCAGCTCAACGGAGGGGATCGGCAATCAGCCCCAGCATTTT	CASSTEGIGNQPQHF	TRBJ1-5	-	few	TRBV18	15
TGTGCCAGCAGCCCGCCGACAGGGAACACTGAAGCTTTCTTT	CASSPPTGNTEAFF	TRBJ1-1	-	-	TRBV5-6	14
TGCGCCAGCAGCTTGAAGACTAGCGGGGGATACAATGAGCAGTTCTTC	CASSLKTSGGYNEQFF	TRBJ2-1	TRBD2	-	TRBV5-1	16
TGTGCCACCAGTGATCCCCTAGCGGGGGGGTACAATGAGCAGTTCTTC	CATSDPLAGGYNEQFF	TRBJ2-1	TRBD2	-	TRBV24-1	16
TGTGCCACCAGTCTATTTCCCCCCTCCGAGCAGTACTTC	CATSLFPPSEQYF	TRBJ2-7	-	-	TRBV6-5	13
TGTGCCAGCAGCTGGACAGGGGTCCGAGATACGCAGTATTTT	CASSWTGVRDTQYF	TRBJ2-3	TRBD1	-	TRBV3-1/TRBV3-2	14
TGTGCCAGCAGCTTAGACAGCTATGGCTACACCTTC	CASSLDSYGYTF	TRBJ1-2	-	-	TRBV5-4	12
TGTGCCAGCAGTGGGTCTAGCGGGGGGGCCTCCGGGGAGCTGTTTTTT	CASSGSSGGASGELFF	TRBJ2-2	TRBD2	-	TRBV6-1	16
TGTGCCAGCAGCCGCGGGAACCAACGTGGCTACACCTTC	CASSRGNQRGYTF	TRBJ1-2	-	-	TRBV3-1/TRBV3-2	13
TGCGCCAGCAGCCAACCCCAGGAAAAACTGTTTTTT	CASSQPQEKLFF	TRBJ1-4	-	-	TRBV4-1	12
TGTGCCAGCAGCTTAAGAGGGCCCTCCGAGCAGTACTTC	CASSLRGPSEQYF	TRBJ2-7	-	once	TRBV7-3	13
TGTGCCAGCAGCCCCGAACAGGGACACAATGAGCAGTTCTTC	CASSPEQGHNEQFF	TRBJ2-1	-	few	TRBV7-2	14
TGTGCCAGCAGTTTATCCGTCCGGGTCGGGACAGATACGCAGTATTTT	CASSLSVRVGTDTQYF	TRBJ2-3	-	-	TRBV27	16
TGTGCCAGCAGCGTAGACAGGGGAAGGGGCACAGATACGCAGTATTTT	CASSVDRGRGTDTQYF	TRBJ2-3	TRBD1	-	TRBV11-2	16
TGTGCCAGCAGCATGACTAGCGGGCCATTAAACTTC	CASSMTSGPLNF	TRBJ2-7	TRBD2	few	TRBV13	12
TGTGCCAGCAGTTCCCTAGGACAGCGGAACACTGAAGCTTTCTTT	CASSSLGQRNTEAFF	TRBJ1-1	-	-	TRBV28	15
TGTGCCAGCAGCGTAGGACAGCAAGAGACCCAGTACTTC	CASSVGQQETQYF	TRBJ2-5	-	-	TRBV7-2	13
TGTGCCAGCAGTTACCAGTCTAGCGCTGGGGGAGATACGCAGTATTTT	CASSYQSSAGGDTQYF	TRBJ2-3	-	-	TRBV6-5	16
TGTGCCAGCAGCCTGAGGGCGGGGGTGGAAGAGACCCAGTACTTC	CASSLRAGVEETQYF	TRBJ2-5	TRBD2	-	TRBV3-1/TRBV3-2	15
TGCAGCGTTGGGGACAGGCTGAACACTGAAGCTTTCTTT	CSVGDRLNTEAFF	TRBJ1-1	TRBD1	-	TRBV29-1	13
TGCAGCGCGCCGTCGTTGTCGGGGAGCACAGATACGCAGTATTTT	CSAPSLSGSTDTQYF	TRBJ2-3	-	-	TRBV29-1	15
TGTGCCAGCAGTCCCACTAGGTCCAGCGGGATAGATACGCAGTATTTT	CASSPTRSSGIDTQYF	TRBJ2-3	TRBD2	-	TRBV28	16
TGTGCCAGTACGATCGGGGATAATTCACCCCTCCACTTT	CASTIGDNSPLHF	TRBJ1-6	-	-	TRBV19	13
TGCGCCAGCAGTCGTGACAGCTCCTATAATTCACCCCTCCACTTT	CASSRDSSYNSPLHF	TRBJ1-6	-	few	TRBV5-1	15
TGTGCCAGCAGCGTAGTTGGGGGGACAGATACGCAGTATTTT	CASSVVGGTDTQYF	TRBJ2-3	-	once	TRBV9	14
TGTGCCAGCAGCTTAGTGGGGCAGGTCCAAGAGACCCAGTACTTC	CASSLVGQVQETQYF	TRBJ2-5	-	-	TRBV7-2	15
TGTGCCAGCAGCCCTGCTAGCGGGGGATTTCAAGAGACCCAGTACTTC	CASSPASGGFQETQYF	TRBJ2-5	TRBD2	-	TRBV4-2	16
TGTGCCAGCAGCTTCCAGGGGACCCAGAACACTGAAGCTTTCTTT	CASSFQGTQNTEAFF	TRBJ1-1	-	-	TRBV7-2	15
TGTGCCAGCAGCCCACAACAGGGGGCGTGGGGAGAGACCCAGTACTTC	CASSPQQGAWGETQYF	TRBJ2-5	TRBD1	-	TRBV5-6	16
TGTGCCAGCAGCCCCAGCCCGGGTGAAAAACTGTTTTTT	CASSPSPGEKLFF	TRBJ1-4	-	-	TRBV4-2	13
TGTGCCAGCAGCCTCCGGACAGGGTATACCGGGGAGCTGTTTTTT	CASSLRTGYTGELFF	TRBJ2-2	TRBD1	-	TRBV9	15